This T cell receptor (beta chain) was recorded in a study of shared clonotypes between healthy human individuals. Method: immunoSEQ multiplex PCR; TCRdb's copy keeps in-frame clones and lacks some. The repertoire holds 950,000 to 1,100,000 clones, with under 80% as singletons. Study-wide results and limits: Only blood samples were collected, and tissue repertoires likely differ.

Note on this clone: Its target is not known.

The CDR3 length is 12 residues. V was trimmed by 0 bases and J by 7 bases, leaving 4 bases between them. Germline CDR1 reads WSHSY; CDR2 reads SAAADI. Sequenced input: memory CD4+ T cells sorted from blood. Indicated subset: CD45RA-negative fraction. The sequence derives from a man younger than 30 in good health. This chain uses TRBV10-2 with TRBJ2-1; no definite D call. The CDR3 reads CASSESENEQFF. For the CDR3, the DNA is TGCGCCAGCAGTGAGTCTGAGAATGAGCAGTTCTTC.